This T cell receptor (beta chain) came from a study of T cell repertoires in cytomegalovirus infection. Each CDR3 protein is one row after TCRdb ran MiXCR on the reads. The profile shows 100,000 to 150,000 distinct CDR3 sequences, around 30% of them singletons. Findings and limits, study-wide: Of the TCR beta families, the public ones yielded a cumulative frequency that identified carriers of CMV plus the relevant HLA.

The sample holds a few counts of this clonotype. No antigen is known for it. Sequenced material: CD8+ T cells from cultured PBMCs, taken from culture after CMV antigen stimulation. The receptor was isolated from a human donor in good health (CMV status not recorded). Some clones in this sample may be carry-over from other donors' samples.

The CDR3 is CASSSDSTFYGYTF. The CDR3 DNA sequence: TGTGCCAGCAGCTCGGACAGTACCTTCTATGGCTACACCTTC. This rearrangement joins TRBV5-8 to TRBJ1-2; weak D call: TRBD1 (6 bases). CDR1 and CDR2 (germline): SGHTS, YDEGEE. The CDR3 is made up of 14 amino acids. Trimming shortened V by 3 bases and J by 4 bases, and 13 bases separated the two germline ends.